This T cell receptor (beta chain) was found in a study of CD8+ T cells in alopecia areata. RNA extraction and reverse transcription yielded cDNA as sequencing template. Sequencing was performed with immunoSEQ multiplex PCR; in TCRdb, only in-frame clones are kept and a portion is missing. The sample comprises 200,000 or so clones, around 50% of which are singletons, and roughly 5.3% rests with the top ten. Germline values: CDR1 MNHEY, CDR2 SMNVEV (reference sequence). The germline V and J ends were trimmed by 5 bases and 0 bases, with 11 bases remaining between them. The CDR3 length is 15 residues. The chain joins TRBV27 to TRBJ1-5; the D is unclear. This clonotype was sampled from a human donor in good health. Sequencing was performed on CD8+ T cells sorted from blood. CDR3 protein: CASSTDGNSNQPQHF. In DNA, the CDR3 is TGTGCCAGCAGTACCGACGGGAATAGCAATCAGCCCCAGCATTTT.